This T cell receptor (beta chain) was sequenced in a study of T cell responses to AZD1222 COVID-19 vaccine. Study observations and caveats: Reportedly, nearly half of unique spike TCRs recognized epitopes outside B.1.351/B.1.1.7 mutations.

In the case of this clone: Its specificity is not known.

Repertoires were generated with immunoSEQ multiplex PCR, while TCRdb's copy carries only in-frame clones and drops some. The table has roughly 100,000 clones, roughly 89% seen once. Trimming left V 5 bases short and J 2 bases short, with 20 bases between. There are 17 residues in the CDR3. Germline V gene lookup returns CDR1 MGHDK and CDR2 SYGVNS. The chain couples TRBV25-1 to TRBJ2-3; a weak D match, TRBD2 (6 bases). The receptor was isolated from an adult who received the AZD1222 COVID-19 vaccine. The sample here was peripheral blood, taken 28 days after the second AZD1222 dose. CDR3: CASSPTMGGLSTDTQYF. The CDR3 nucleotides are TGTGCCAGCAGTCCTACAATGGGAGGCCTCTCCACAGATACGCAGTATTTT.